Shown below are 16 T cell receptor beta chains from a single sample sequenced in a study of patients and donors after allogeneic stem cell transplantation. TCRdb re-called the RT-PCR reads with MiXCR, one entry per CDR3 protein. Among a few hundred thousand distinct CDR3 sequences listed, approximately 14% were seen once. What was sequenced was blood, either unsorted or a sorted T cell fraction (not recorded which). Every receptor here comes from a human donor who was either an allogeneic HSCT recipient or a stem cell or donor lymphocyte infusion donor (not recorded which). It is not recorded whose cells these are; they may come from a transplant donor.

CDR3 region: CASGLGSGETQYF. As DNA, the CDR3 is TGTGCCAGCGGATTGGGTAGCGGGGAGACCCAGTACTTC. The chain employs TRBV5-4 and TRBJ2-5; TRBD2 matches at 7 bases. In germline, CDR1 is SGHNT, CDR2 YYREEE (reference sequence). Trimming at V came to 7 bases and at J to 5 bases, leaving 8 bases not matched to a gene. The CDR3 has 13 residues.

CDR3: CASSPARGPGELFF. As DNA, the CDR3 is TGTGCCAGCAGCCCAGCCCGGGGCCCCGGGGAGCTGTTTTTT. The chain uses TRBV3-1 and TRBJ2-2, with D perhaps given as TRBD1 or TRBD2 (5 bases each). The length of the CDR3 is 14 residues. V was shortened by 4 bases and J by 6 bases, with 12 bases between the two germline ends. Germline V gene sequence: CDR1 LGHDT, CDR2 YNNKEL (reference sequence).

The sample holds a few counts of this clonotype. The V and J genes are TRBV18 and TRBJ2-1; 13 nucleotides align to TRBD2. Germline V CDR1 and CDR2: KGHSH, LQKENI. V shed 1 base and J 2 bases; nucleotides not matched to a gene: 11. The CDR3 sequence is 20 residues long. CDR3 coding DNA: TGTGCCAGCTCACCACTATCACTAGCGGGAGGGCCCAACCCCTACAATGAGCAGTTCTTC. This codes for CASSPLSLAGGPNPYNEQFF.

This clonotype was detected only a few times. This CDR3 reads CASTKQSYNEQFF. CDR3 sequence (DNA): TGTGCCAGTACTAAACAATCCTACAATGAGCAGTTCTTC. The chain uses TRBV19 and TRBJ2-1; D gene uncertain. The CDR3 covers 13 residues. The V end lost 7 bases, the J end lost 1 base, and 8 bases lay between the germline ends. Germline values: CDR1 LNHDA, CDR2 SQIVND (reference sequence).

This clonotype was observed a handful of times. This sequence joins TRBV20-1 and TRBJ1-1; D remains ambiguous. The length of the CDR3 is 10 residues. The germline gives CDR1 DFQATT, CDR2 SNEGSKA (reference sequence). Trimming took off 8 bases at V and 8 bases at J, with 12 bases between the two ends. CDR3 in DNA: TGCAGTACGGCGGGGAGGGAAGCTTTCTTT. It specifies CSTAGREAFF.

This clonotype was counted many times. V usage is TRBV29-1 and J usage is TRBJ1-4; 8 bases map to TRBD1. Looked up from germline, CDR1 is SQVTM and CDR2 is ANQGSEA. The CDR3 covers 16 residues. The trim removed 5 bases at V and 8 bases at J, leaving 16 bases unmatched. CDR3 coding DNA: TGCAGCGTTATAGAGACAGGCAGGGGGCTTGGGGAAAAACTGTTTTTT. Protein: CSVIETGRGLGEKLFF.

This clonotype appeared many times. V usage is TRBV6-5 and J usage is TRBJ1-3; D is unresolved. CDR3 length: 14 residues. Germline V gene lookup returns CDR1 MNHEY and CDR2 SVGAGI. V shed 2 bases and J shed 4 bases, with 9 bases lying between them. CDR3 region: CASSYGGPGNTIYF. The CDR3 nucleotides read TGTGCCAGCAGTTACGGAGGTCCCGGAAACACCATATATTTT.

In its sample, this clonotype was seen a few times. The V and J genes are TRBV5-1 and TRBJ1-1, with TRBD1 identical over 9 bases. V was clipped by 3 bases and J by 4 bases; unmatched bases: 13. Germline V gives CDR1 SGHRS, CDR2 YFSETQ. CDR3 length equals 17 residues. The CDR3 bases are TGCGCCAGCAGCTCTGGGAGGGACAGGGTATCCGGCACTGAAGCTTTCTTT. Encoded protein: CASSSGRDRVSGTEAFF. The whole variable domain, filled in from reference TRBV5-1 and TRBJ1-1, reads KAGVTQTPRYLIKTRGQQVTLSCSPISGHRSVSWYQQTPGQGLQFLFEYFSETQRNKGNFPGRFSGRQFSNSRSEMNVSTLELGDSALYLCASSSGRDRVSGTEAFFGQGTRLTVV.

The CDR3, as DNA: TGTGCCAGCAGTTACGGAGTAGCGGGAGAGTTTGAGCAGTTCTTC. Encoded protein: CASSYGVAGEFEQFF. This rearrangement joins TRBV6-5 to TRBJ2-1, with 9 bases identical to TRBD2. With 2 bases clipped from V and 9 bases from J, the junction kept 8 bases outside the gene matches. The germline V gene has CDR1 MNHEY and CDR2 SVGAGI. The CDR3 totals 15 residues.

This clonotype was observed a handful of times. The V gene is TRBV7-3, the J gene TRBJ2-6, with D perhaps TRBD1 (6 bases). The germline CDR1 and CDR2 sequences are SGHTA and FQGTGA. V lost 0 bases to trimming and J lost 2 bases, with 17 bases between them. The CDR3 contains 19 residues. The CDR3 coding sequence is TGTGCCAGCAGCTTAACCGCAGGGGCCCCCCTAACTGGGGCCAACGTCCTGACTTTC. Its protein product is CASSLTAGAPLTGANVLTF.

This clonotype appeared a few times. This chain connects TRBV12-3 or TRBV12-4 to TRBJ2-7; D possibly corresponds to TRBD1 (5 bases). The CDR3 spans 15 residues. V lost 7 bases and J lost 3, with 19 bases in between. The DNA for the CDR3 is TGTGCCAGCACTTCTTTCCAGTTAGGGGTCTACGAGCAGTACTTC. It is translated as CASTSFQLGVYEQYF.

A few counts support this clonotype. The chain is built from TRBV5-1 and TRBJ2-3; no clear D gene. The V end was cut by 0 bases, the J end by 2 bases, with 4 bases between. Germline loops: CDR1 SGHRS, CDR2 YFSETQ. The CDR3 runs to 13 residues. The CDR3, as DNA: TGCGCCAGCAGCTTGGCGTTCACAGATACGCAGTATTTT. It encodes CASSLAFTDTQYF. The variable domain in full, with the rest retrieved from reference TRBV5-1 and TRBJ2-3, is KAGVTQTPRYLIKTRGQQVTLSCSPISGHRSVSWYQQTPGQGLQFLFEYFSETQRNKGNFPGRFSGRQFSNSRSEMNVSTLELGDSALYLCASSLAFTDTQYFGPGTRLTVL.

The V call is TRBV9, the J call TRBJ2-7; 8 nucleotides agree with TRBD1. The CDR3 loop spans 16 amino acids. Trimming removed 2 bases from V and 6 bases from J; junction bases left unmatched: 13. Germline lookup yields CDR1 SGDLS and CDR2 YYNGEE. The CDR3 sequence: CASSVGAGGWSSEQYF. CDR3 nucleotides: TGTGCCAGCAGCGTGGGGGCAGGGGGCTGGTCGTCCGAGCAGTACTTC.

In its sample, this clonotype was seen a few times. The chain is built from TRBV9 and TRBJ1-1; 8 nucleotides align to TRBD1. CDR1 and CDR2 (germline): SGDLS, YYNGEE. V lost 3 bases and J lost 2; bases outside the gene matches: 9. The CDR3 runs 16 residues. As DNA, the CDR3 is TGTGCCAGCAGCGGGGGGGGGACAGGCCTAAACACTGAAGCTTTCTTT. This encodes CASSGGGTGLNTEAFF.

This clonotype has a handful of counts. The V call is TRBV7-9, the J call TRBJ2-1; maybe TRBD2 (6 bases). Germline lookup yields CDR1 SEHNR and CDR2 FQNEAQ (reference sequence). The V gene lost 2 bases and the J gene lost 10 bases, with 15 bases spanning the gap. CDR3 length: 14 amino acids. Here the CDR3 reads CASSLPLVAAEQFF. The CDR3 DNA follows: TGTGCCAGCAGCTTACCCTTAGTAGCGGCGGAGCAGTTCTTC.

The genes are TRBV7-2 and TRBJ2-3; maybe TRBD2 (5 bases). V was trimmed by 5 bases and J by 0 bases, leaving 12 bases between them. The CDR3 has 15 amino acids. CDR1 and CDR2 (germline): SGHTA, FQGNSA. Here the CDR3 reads CASSVTRTSTDTQYF. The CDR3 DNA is TGTGCCAGCAGCGTTACTAGGACTAGCACAGATACGCAGTATTTT.